One and the same sample provided the 8 T cell receptor beta chains below, sequenced in a study of early stage breast cancer tumors. Assay used: immunoSEQ multiplex PCR; TCRdb lists only in-frame clones, some missing. Of 55,000 to 70,000 clones in the sample, roughly 80% were seen once. Sequencing input: blood. These receptors were obtained from a person in their 40s with breast cancer.

In its sample, this clone was seen a few times. The V gene is TRBV18, the J gene TRBJ1-2; 8 bases line up with TRBD1. After removal of 3 bases from V and 4 bases from J, the junction contained 4 bases not matched to a gene. The CDR3 contains 14 residues. From germline, CDR1 is KGHSH and CDR2 LQKENI. The CDR3 region has the DNA TGTGCCAGCTCACCTTCCGGACAGGGCTATGGCTACACCTTC. Protein: CASSPSGQGYGYTF.

CDR3 region: CASSPPPGRGYGYTF. For the CDR3, the DNA is TGTGCCAGCAGCCCCCCCCCAGGCAGGGGCTATGGCTACACCTTC. The chain uses TRBV14 and TRBJ1-2; possible D gene TRBD1, 6 bases. Between the trimmed V and J ends, which lost 4 bases and 4 bases, there was a span of 16 bases. CDR3 length: 15 residues. CDR1 SGHDN and CDR2 FVKESK come from the germline V gene.

This clone was seen a handful of times. This sequence joins TRBV7-9 and TRBJ2-7, with D maybe TRBD2 (7 bases). Germline lookup yields CDR1 SEHNR and CDR2 FQNEAQ (reference sequence). This CDR3 spans 13 amino acids. The V gene lost 8 bases and the J gene lost 1 base, with 12 bases spanning the gap. CDR3 coding DNA: TGTGCCAGCGAGGGGGGGCCTTCCTACGAGCAGTACTTC. Translation: CASEGGPSYEQYF.

This chain uses TRBV28 with TRBJ2-3, with TRBD1 matching 7 bases. CDR1 MDHEN and CDR2 SYDVKM come from the germline V gene. The CDR3 loop spans 16 amino acids. V trimming: 6 bases; J trimming: 3 bases; junction bases outside the gene matches: 12. CDR3 nucleotides: TGTGCCAGCAGCTCCATGACAGGGCAAGAAACAGATACGCAGTATTTT. Protein product: CASSSMTGQETDTQYF.

The V and J genes are TRBV6-4 and TRBJ2-2, with 11 bases identical to TRBD1. V shed 5 bases and J 4 bases; nucleotides not matched to a gene: 3. CDR1 and CDR2 (germline): MRHNA, SNTAGT. This CDR3 region has 15 residues. The CDR3 sequence is CASSTGTGGTGELFF. For the CDR3, the DNA is TGTGCCAGCAGTACCGGGACAGGGGGCACCGGGGAGCTGTTTTTT.

A remark on this clone: At one end, the junction sequence differs from germline, possibly due to a read error. V and J are TRBV30 and TRBJ1-2, with TRBD1 matching over 7 bases. The germline gives CDR1 GTSNPN, CDR2 SVGIG (reference sequence). This CDR3 spans 12 amino acids. The CDR3 region has the DNA TGTGCCCGGAGTACGGGACAGCATGGCTACACCTTC. Amino acid sequence: CARSTGQHGYTF.

The chain employs TRBV9 and TRBJ1-2; 7 bases align to TRBD1. The germline CDR1 and CDR2 sequences are SGDLS and YYNGEE. The CDR3 covers 16 residues. V lost 4 bases to trimming and J lost 1 base; unmatched junction nucleotides: 10. The CDR3 here is CASSFKGTELNYGYTF. The CDR3 DNA sequence: TGTGCCAGCAGCTTCAAAGGGACAGAACTTAACTATGGCTACACCTTC.

In its sample, this clone was seen once. This chain joins TRBV5-4 and TRBJ2-5, with D unclear. This CDR3 contains 13 residues. CDR1 and CDR2 from the germline V gene are SGHNT and YYREEE (reference sequence). Deletions cut 3 bases from V and 4 bases from J, with 10 bases between. The CDR3 spells CASSSDVRETQYF. CDR3 bases: TGTGCCAGCAGCTCTGATGTAAGAGAGACCCAGTACTTC.